Reported below is one T cell receptor (beta chain). This record belongs to a study of blood T cell repertoires in COVID-19. Turning to the study itself: Material from acute and convalescent COVID-19 was sourced from the United States, Italy and Spain.

This CDR3 is 13 amino acids long. Germline V CDR1 and CDR2: GTSNPN, SVGIG (reference sequence). V shed 5 bases and J 3 bases; nucleotides not matched to a gene: 4. In the original processing: Amplification from reference gene primers served as the basis for estimated nucleated cell counts. Data came from immunoSEQ multiplex PCR; TCRdb stores just in-frame clones and leaves some out. The V and J calls and clone size come from that table; D and trimming were worked out from the DNA. The table records around 250,000 clones, around 83% of them present only once. The sample was peripheral blood. This clonotype was obtained from a man older than 75 with acute or convalescent COVID-19. The rearrangement links TRBV30 to TRBJ1-1, with 9 bases aligning to TRBD1. CDR3 in DNA: TGTGCCTGGGGGACAGGGATGGACACTGAAGCTTTCTTT. The encoded protein is CAWGTGMDTEAFF.